This TCR beta chain was sequenced during a study of vaccination and CD4 T cells after COVID-19. Time point noted: late sampling 161 to 241 days after vaccination in a few convalescent patients. This CDR3 is built from 14 residues. CDR1 is LNHDA and CDR2 is SQIVND in the germline V gene (reference sequence). Losses at the gene ends were 2 bases for V and 6 bases for J; bases not matched to a gene: 3. TCRdb ran MiXCR on the PCR reads and lists one entry per CDR3 protein. Of 25,000 to 30,000 distinct CDR3 sequences in the sample, roughly 50% were seen once. The sample here was CD4+ T cells from blood, taken about 7 months after SARS-CoV-2 vaccination. V and J are TRBV19 and TRBJ2-1; 8 bases match TRBD1. The origin of this receptor is a human donor who had recovered from COVID-19. CDR3 nucleotides: TGTGCCAGTAGTATATGGGACAGGTCCAATGAGCAGTTCTTC. This sequence encodes CASSIWDRSNEQFF.